Here is one T cell receptor beta chain with its context. Original data processing: Quantification of nucleated cells was approximated via reference gene primer amplification. Sequenced by immunoSEQ multiplex PCR; TCRdb stores in-frame clones only, minus some. V and J calls and clone size follow that table, whereas D and trimming were derived from the DNA. The data show over 100,000 clones, with 80% to 90% seen just once and approximately 4.3% held by the top ten. The sample comes from a study of blood T cell repertoires in COVID-19. Study information: COVID-19 samples from acute and convalescent phases originated in the United States, Italy and Spain. Sources were T cells, B-cell-depleted T cells, or PBMCs; the material itself was cDNA or gDNA.

The germline CDR1 and CDR2 sequences are WSHSY and SAAADI. The J segment lost 9 bases and the V segment lost 3 bases, leaving 10 bases of the junction unmatched. The CDR3 contains 16 residues. Sequencing was carried out using peripheral blood. This clonotype was sampled from a man between 60 and 75 years old with COVID-19, enrolled during active disease. This chain links TRBV10-2 with TRBJ1-6, with 8 bases lining up with TRBD1. DNA for the CDR3: TGCGCCAGCAGTGACGGAGGGACAGGCGGCGGTTCACCCCTCCACTTT. Protein: CASSDGGTGGGSPLHF.